The entry below gives a single T cell receptor (beta chain) sequence along with its context. Its antigen is not known. Unique molecular identifiers were used to barcode this TCRbeta library. One entry per CDR3 protein, called by TCRdb with MiXCR from the PCR reads. Of some 81,000 distinct CDR3 sequences in the sample, less than 15% were seen once. This sample was taken from a study of T-cell reconstitution after alpha-beta-depleted transplantation in children. Overall study results and limits: The high TCRbeta diversity at day 60 in some patients came from surviving recipient T cells and thymic progenitors.

The CDR3 spans 15 residues. Trimming cost V 0 bases and J 4 bases, with 12 bases left between them. Germline V CDR1 and CDR2: LGHNA, YNFKEQ. Material: PBMCs, mostly from graft donor cells, obtained 180 days after TCRalphabeta/CD19-depleted stem cell transplant. The chain has TRBV4-2 and TRBJ1-2, with D tentatively TRBD1 (5 bases). The receptor was isolated from a male patient between 2 and 9 years old who had a stem cell transplant for acute lymphoblastic leukemia, so the T cells may come from the graft donor. The CDR3 sequence: CASSQEGGLFYGYTF. Written as DNA, the CDR3 is TGTGCCAGCAGCCAAGAGGGGGGTCTCTTCTATGGCTACACCTTC.